This T cell receptor beta chain was identified in a study of a mutant IDH1 vaccine in newly diagnosed glioma. Worth noting for this clone: Its antigen is as yet unknown.

Trimming stripped 0 bases from V and 2 bases from J, with 13 bases between. Germline-derived CDR1 and CDR2 are LGHNA and YSLEER. CDR3 length equals 17 residues. Some clones are missing from TCRdb's copy, which holds only in-frame ones; the method was immunoSEQ multiplex PCR. The data contain 35,000 to 45,000 clones, approximately 80% of them singletons. Time point of the sample: week 35, safety follow-up. The content of each vaccine dose was 300 ug of mutant IDH1 20-mer peptide, and topical imiquimod accompanied it. The sequence was collected from a woman in her forties or fifties with glioma. V is TRBV4-3 and J is TRBJ1-4; D not certain. This specimen was PBMCs, taken from a glioma patient whose treatment included an IDH1 peptide vaccine. The DNA for the CDR3 is TGCGCCAGCAGCCAAGATCGGGTTGAGTGGACTAATGAAAAACTGTTTTTT. This codes for CASSQDRVEWTNEKLFF.